This T cell receptor (beta chain) is drawn from a study of OX40 agonist ivuxolimab in advanced cancers. Turning to this clone: Its antigen is undetermined.

The CDR3 runs to 13 residues. V was clipped by 0 bases and J by 5 bases, with 8 bases between them. Germline V lookup: CDR1 KGHSH, CDR2 LQKENI. Produced via immunoSEQ multiplex PCR; TCRdb's table is partial and in-frame only. The table lists some 100,000 clones, just over 90% of them singletons, with about 0.31% in the top ten. General study findings and limits: Among the nonresponders, some also had low normalized T-cell clonal expansion.

Systemic immunosuppression or a history of autoimmune disease excluded patients. This sequence joins TRBV18 and TRBJ2-7, with D unclear. The receptor comes from an adult with an advanced solid tumor such as melanoma, head and neck, liver or kidney cancer. Sequenced material: CD4+ or CD8+ T cells sorted from blood, taken in a trial of the OX40 agonist ivuxolimab. In nucleotides, the CDR3 is TGTGCCAGCTCACCACCGGTTCGGGACGAGCAGTACTTC. Protein product: CASSPPVRDEQYF.